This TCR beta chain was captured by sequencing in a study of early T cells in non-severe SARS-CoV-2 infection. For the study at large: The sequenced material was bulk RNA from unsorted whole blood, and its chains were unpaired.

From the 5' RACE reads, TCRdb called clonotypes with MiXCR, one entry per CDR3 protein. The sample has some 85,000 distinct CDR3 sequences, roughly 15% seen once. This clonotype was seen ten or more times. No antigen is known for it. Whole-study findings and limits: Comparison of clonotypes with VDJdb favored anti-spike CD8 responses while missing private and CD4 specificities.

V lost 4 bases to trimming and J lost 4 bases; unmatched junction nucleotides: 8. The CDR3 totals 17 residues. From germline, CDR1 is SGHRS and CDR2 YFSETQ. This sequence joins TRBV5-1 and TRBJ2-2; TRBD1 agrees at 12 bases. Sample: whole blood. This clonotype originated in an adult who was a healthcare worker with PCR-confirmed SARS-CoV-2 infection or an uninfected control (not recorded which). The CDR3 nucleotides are TGCGCCAGCAGCGTGGGACAGGGGGCGCGGAGCACCGGGGAGCTGTTTTTT. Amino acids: CASSVGQGARSTGELFF.